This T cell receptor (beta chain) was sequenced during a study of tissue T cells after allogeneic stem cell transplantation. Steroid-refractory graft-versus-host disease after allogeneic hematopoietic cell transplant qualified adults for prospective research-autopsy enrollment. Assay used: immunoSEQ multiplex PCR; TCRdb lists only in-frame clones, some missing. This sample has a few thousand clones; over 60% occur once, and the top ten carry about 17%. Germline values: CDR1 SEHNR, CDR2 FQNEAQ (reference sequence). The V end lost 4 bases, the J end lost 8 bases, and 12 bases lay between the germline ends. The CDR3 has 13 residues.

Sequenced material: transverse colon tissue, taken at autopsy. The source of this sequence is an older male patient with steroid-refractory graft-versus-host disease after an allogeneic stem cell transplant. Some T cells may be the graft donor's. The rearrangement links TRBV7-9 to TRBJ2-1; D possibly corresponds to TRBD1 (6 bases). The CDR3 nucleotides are TGTGCCAGCAGCTCACAGGGTTTGGATGAGCAGTTCTTC. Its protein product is CASSSQGLDEQFF. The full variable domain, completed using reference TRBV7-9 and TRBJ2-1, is DTGVSQNPRHKITKRGQNVTFRCDPISEHNRLYWYRQTLGQGPEFLTYFQNEAQLEKSRLLSDRFSAERPKGSFSTLEIQRTEQGDSAMYLCASSSQGLDEQFFGPGTRLTVL.